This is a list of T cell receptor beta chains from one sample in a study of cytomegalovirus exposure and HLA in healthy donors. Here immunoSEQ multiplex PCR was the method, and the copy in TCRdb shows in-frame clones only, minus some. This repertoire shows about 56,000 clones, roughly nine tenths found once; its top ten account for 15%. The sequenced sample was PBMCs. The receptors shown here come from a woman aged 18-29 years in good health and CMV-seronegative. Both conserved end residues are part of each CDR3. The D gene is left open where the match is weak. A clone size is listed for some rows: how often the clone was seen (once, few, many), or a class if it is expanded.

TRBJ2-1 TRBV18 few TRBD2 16 CASSPPSSGNYNEQFF TGTGCCAGCTCACCACCGTCTAGCGGGAACTACAATGAGCAGTTCTTC
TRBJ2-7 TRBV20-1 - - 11 CSADDRFEQYF TGCAGTGCTGACGACAGATTCGAGCAGTACTTC
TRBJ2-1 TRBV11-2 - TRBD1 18 CASSKYRNRDRGYNEQFF TGTGCCAGCAGCAAATACAGGAACCGGGACAGGGGTTACAATGAGCAGTTCTTC
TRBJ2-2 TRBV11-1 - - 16 CASSPYQGKVTGELFF TGTGCCAGCAGCCCGTACCAGGGGAAGGTCACCGGGGAGCTGTTTTTT
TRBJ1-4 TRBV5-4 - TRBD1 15 CASSPSTGEDEKLFF TGTGCCAGCAGCCCCTCGACAGGGGAGGATGAAAAACTGTTTTTT
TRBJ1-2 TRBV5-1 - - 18 CASSLGQGFEIQGYGYTF TGCGCCAGCAGCTTGGGCCAGGGCTTTGAGATCCAAGGGTATGGCTACACCTTC
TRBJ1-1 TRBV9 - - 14 CASSVGGFGTEAFF TGTGCCAGCAGCGTAGGAGGGTTCGGCACTGAAGCTTTCTTT
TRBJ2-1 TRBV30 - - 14 CAWSVLPGYNEQFF TGTGCCTGGAGTGTACTCCCCGGGTACAATGAGCAGTTCTTC
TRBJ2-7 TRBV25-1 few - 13 CASRRDSSYEQYF TGTGCCAGCAGAAGAGACAGCTCCTACGAGCAGTACTTC
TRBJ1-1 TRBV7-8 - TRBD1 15 CASSLTQGINTEAFF TGTGCCAGCAGCTTAACACAGGGGATAAACACTGAAGCTTTCTTT
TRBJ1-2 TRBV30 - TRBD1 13 CAWSVGGAEAYTF TGTGCCTGGAGTGTAGGGGGCGCTGAGGCCTACACCTTC
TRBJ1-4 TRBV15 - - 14 CATSRGQSNEKLFF TGTGCCACCAGCAGAGGACAGAGTAATGAAAAACTGTTTTTT
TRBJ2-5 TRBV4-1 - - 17 CASSHFDRGLGQETQYF TGCGCCAGCAGCCATTTCGACCGAGGGTTGGGCCAAGAGACCCAGTACTTC
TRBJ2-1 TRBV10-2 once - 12 CASSRGGDEQFF TGCGCCAGCAGTCGCGGAGGCGATGAGCAGTTCTTC
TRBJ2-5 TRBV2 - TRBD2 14 CASPGLAGRETQYF TGTGCCAGCCCCGGACTAGCGGGGCGGGAGACCCAGTACTTC
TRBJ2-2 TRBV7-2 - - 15 CARTRGGGDTGELFF TGTGCCAGGACCAGGGGCGGGGGCGACACCGGGGAGCTGTTTTTT
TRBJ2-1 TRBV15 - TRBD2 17 CATSRPRGRDLGNEQFF TGTGCCACCAGCAGGCCCCGGGGGAGGGACTTGGGCAATGAGCAGTTCTTC
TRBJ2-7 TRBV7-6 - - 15 CASSLGEEGVWEQYF TGTGCCAGCAGCTTAGGCGAGGAGGGTGTGTGGGAGCAGTACTTC
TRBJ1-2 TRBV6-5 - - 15 CASSYSYGGRGGYTF TGTGCCAGCAGTTACTCTTATGGGGGCAGAGGGGGCTACACCTTC
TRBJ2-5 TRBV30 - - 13 CAWSGLAGQTQYF TGTGCCTGGAGTGGGCTAGCCGGGCAGACCCAGTACTTC
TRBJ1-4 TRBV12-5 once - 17 CASGLAVTTTRHEKLFF TGTGCTAGTGGTTTGGCTGTCACTACAACAAGGCATGAAAAACTGTTTTTT
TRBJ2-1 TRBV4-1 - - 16 CASSQEGLLNSNEQFF TGCGCCAGCAGCCAGGAGGGATTACTTAACTCCAATGAGCAGTTCTTC
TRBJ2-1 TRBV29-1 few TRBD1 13 CSATGGRGNEQFF TGCAGCGCCACAGGGGGCAGGGGTAATGAGCAGTTCTTC
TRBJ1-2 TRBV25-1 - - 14 CASSEFDGDYGYTF TGTGCCAGCAGTGAATTCGACGGGGACTATGGCTACACCTTC
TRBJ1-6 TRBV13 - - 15 CASSSRLSYNSPLHF TGTGCCAGCAGCTCCCGTCTGTCTTATAATTCACCCCTCCACTTT
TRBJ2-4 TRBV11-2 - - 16 CASSLAFNGAKNIQYF TGTGCCAGCAGCTTAGCGTTCAACGGGGCCAAAAACATTCAGTACTTC
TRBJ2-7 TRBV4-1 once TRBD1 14 CASSQPGQSYEQYF TGCGCCAGCAGCCAACCGGGACAGTCCTACGAGCAGTACTTC
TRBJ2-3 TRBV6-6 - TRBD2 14 CASPGAGGADTQYF TGTGCCAGCCCGGGGGCGGGGGGTGCGGATACGCAGTATTTT
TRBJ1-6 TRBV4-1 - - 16 CASSQEGQAGNSPLHF TGCGCCAGCAGCCAAGAGGGCCAGGCGGGTAATTCACCCCTCCACTTT
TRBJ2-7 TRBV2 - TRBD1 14 CASRPQGAPYEQYF TGTGCCAGCAGACCCCAGGGGGCTCCCTACGAGCAGTACTTC
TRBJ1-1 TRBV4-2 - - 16 CASSQDWGEPDTEAFF TGTGCCAGCAGCCAAGATTGGGGGGAACCTGACACTGAAGCTTTCTTT
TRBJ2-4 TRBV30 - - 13 CAWSSGSKNIQYF TGTGCCTGGAGTTCGGGGTCCAAAAACATTCAGTACTTC
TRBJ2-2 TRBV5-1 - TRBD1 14 CASSRDRGGGELFF TGCGCCAGCAGTCGGGACAGGGGCGGAGGGGAGCTGTTTTTT
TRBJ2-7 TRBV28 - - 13 CASSLMTAYEQYF TGTGCCAGCAGTTTAATGACAGCCTACGAGCAGTACTTC
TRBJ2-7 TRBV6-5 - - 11 CASKGRAEQYF TGTGCCAGCAAGGGCAGGGCTGAGCAGTACTTC
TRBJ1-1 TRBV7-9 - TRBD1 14 CASSLQGAGTEAFF TGTGCCAGCAGCTTACAGGGGGCAGGCACTGAAGCTTTCTTT
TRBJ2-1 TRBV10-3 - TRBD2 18 CAISEPGLAGDSYNEQFF TGTGCCATCAGTGAGCCGGGACTAGCGGGAGATTCCTACAATGAGCAGTTCTTC
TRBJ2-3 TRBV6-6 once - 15 CASRLGGVGTDTQYF TGTGCCAGCAGGCTCGGCGGGGTGGGGACAGATACGCAGTATTTT
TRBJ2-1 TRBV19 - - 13 CASTSPGRNEQFF TGTGCCAGTACCTCTCCAGGGCGGAATGAGCAGTTCTTC
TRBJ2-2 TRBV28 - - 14 CASRTTGNTGELFF TGTGCCAGCAGAACGACAGGGAACACCGGGGAGCTGTTTTTT
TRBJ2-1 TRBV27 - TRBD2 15 CASSLGGLEYNEQFF TGTGCCAGCAGTTTGGGGGGACTAGAGTACAATGAGCAGTTCTTC
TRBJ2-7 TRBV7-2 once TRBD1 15 CASSPGGTGGREQYF TGTGCCAGCAGCCCCGGGGGCACAGGGGGCAGGGAGCAGTACTTC
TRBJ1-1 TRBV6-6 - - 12 CASRWTNTEAFF TGTGCCAGCAGGTGGACTAACACTGAAGCTTTCTTT
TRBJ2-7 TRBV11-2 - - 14 CASSSAFSLDEQYF TGTGCCAGCAGCTCCGCATTTAGCTTGGACGAGCAGTACTTC
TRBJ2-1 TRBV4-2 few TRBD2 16 CASSQVMLAGVGEQFF TGTGCCAGCAGCCAAGTTATGTTAGCGGGAGTTGGTGAGCAGTTCTTC
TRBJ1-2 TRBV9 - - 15 CASSVATGWGYGYTF TGTGCCAGCAGCGTAGCCACAGGGTGGGGGTATGGCTACACCTTC
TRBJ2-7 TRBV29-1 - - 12 CSATGQTYEQYF TGCAGCGCCACCGGACAGACCTACGAGCAGTACTTC
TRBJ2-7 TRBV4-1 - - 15 CASSQEGGRAGEQYF TGCGCCAGCAGCCAAGAGGGGGGTAGGGCAGGCGAGCAGTACTTC
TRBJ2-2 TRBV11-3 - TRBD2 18 CASSSSWTSGTNTGELFF TGTGCCAGCAGCTCTTCCTGGACTAGCGGGACTAACACCGGGGAGCTGTTTTTT
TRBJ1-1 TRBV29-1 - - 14 CSVGGGWGVTEAFF TGCAGCGTTGGAGGAGGATGGGGGGTCACTGAAGCTTTCTTT
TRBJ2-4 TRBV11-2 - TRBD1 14 CASRRGQGQNIQYF TGTGCCAGCAGACGTGGACAGGGCCAAAACATTCAGTACTTC
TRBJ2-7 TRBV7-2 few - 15 CASSLVGLTSYEQYF TGTGCCAGCAGCTTAGTCGGTCTTACTTCCTACGAGCAGTACTTC